The following is a T cell receptor (beta chain) sequence with its context. Trimming stripped 5 bases from V and 6 bases from J, with 17 bases between. This CDR3 is 14 amino acids long. Germline V CDR1 and CDR2: MDHEN, SYDVKM. MiXCR, run by TCRdb on the RT-PCR reads, gives a single entry per CDR3 protein. Of fewer than 800,000 distinct CDR3 sequences detected, 11% to 15% appear once; the ten largest clones hold around 3.3%. The chain is built from TRBV28 and TRBJ2-7; no firm D call. Sequencing input: memory CD4+ T cells from blood. The source of this sequence is a female donor in good health, serving as a healthy control. For the CDR3, the DNA is TGTGCCAGCAGTCTGCCCCAGGTGTGGCGCGAGCAGTACTTC. Amino acids: CASSLPQVWREQYF.